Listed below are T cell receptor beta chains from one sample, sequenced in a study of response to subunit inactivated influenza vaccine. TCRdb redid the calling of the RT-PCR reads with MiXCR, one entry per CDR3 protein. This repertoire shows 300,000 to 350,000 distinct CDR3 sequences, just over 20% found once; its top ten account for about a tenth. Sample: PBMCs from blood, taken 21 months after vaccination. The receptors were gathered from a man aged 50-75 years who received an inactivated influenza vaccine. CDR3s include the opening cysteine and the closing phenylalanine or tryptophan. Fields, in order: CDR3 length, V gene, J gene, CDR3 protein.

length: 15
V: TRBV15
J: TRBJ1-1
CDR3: CATSRDGQPNAEAFF

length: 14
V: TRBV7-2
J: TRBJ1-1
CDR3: CASSPQGGFTEAFF

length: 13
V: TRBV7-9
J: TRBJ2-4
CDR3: CASSPRDKNIQYF

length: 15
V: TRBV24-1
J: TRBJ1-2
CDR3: CATSDQRTGSYGYTF

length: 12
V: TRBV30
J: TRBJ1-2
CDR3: CAWSFRELCYTF

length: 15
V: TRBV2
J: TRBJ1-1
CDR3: CASSAFTGGNTEAFF

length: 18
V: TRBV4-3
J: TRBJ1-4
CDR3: CASSPFDTGALRDEKLFF

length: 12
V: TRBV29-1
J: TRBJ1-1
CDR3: CSVGAGGTEAFF

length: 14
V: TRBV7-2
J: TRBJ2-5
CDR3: CASSTGTSRETQYF

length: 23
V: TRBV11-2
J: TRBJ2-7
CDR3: CASSLRGVNFAGTSRKSSYEQYF

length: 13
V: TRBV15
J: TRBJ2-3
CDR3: CATSRPYMDAQYF

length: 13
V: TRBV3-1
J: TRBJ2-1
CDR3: CASSHASGGPTFF

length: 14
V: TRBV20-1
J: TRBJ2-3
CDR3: CSARDLSSADTQYF

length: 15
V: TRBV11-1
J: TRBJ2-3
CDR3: CASSRGVAGTNTQYF

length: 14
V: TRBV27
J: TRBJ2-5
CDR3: CASSSLVRLETQYF

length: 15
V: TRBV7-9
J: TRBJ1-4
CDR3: CASSLRQGINEKLFF

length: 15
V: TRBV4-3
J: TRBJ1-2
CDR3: CASSLQGAKTHGYTF

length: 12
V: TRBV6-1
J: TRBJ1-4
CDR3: CASSACHEKLFF

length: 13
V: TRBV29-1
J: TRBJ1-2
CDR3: CSATGLSNYGYTF

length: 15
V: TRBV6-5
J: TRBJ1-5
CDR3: CTSSLRQGFNQPQHF

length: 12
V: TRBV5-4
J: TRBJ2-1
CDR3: CASSHTGTGGFF

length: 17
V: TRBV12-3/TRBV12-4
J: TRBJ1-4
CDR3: CASGRQGRFATNEKLFF

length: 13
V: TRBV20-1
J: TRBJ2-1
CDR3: CSAILILSDEQFF

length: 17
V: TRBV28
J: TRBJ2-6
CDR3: CASSLIIGVSGANVLTF

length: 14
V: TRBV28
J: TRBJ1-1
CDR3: CASSRQAGQGEAFF

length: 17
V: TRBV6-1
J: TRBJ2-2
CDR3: CASSLRLATKNTGELFF

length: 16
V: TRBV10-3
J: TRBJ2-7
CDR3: CAISENRGPKVYEQYF

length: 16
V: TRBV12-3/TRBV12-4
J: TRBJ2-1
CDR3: CASSSSLAGAYNEQFF

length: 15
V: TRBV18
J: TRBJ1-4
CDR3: CASSPRDATNEKLFF

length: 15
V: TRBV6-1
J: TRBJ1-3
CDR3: CASSIDRGSGNTIYF

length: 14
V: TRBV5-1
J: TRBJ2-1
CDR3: CASSNTGTDNEQFF

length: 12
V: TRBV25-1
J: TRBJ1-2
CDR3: CASSAPAAGYTF

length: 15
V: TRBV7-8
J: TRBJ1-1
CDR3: CASSPGQGAFTEAFF

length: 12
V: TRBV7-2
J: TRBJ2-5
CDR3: CASSHGQETQYF

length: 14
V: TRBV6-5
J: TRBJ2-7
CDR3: CASSYVRGSYEQYF

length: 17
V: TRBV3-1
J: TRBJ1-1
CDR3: CASSQDWGRPEVTEAFF

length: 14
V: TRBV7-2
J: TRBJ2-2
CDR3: CASSLDGGARELFF

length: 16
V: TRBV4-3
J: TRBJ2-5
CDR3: CASSQDFRDYQETQYF

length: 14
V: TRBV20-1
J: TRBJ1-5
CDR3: CSALAAQGNQPQHF

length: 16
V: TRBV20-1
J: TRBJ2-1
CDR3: CSALLLQGTMNNEQFF

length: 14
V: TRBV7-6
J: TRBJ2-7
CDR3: CASTKLAGPYEQYF

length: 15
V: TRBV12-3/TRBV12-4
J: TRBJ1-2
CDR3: CASSLYGADVYGYTF

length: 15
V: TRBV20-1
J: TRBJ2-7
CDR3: CSADRPGTGRDEQYF

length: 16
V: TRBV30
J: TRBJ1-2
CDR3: CAWSERVRSLIYGYTF

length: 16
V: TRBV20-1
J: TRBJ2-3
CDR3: CSAAGTSGSVADTQYF

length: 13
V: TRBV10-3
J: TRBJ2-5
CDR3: CAIRDRGGETQYF

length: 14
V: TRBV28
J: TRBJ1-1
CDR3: CASSLLQGASEAFF

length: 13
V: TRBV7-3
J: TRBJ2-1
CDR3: CASTPRGGEQQFF

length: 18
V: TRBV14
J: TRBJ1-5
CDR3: CASSQDYRAWDSNQPQHF

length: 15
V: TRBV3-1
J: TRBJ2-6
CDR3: CASSQGYSGANVLTF

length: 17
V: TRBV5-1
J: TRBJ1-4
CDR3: CASSLAGRGSTNEKLFF

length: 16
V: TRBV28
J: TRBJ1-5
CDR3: CASQPGQLYGNQPQHF

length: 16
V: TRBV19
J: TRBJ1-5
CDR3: CASSMFGRYSNQPQHF

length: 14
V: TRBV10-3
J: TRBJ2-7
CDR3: CAISSGTGGGEQYF

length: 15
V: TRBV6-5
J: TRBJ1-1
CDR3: CASSYPGGGNTEAFF